Listed below are T cell receptor beta chains from one sample, sequenced in a study of identical twins. TCRdb called the 5' RACE reads again in MiXCR, with one record for every CDR3 protein. Seen here are nearly 900,000 distinct CDR3 sequences, 10% to 15% observed once, and the top ten hold around 1.5%. Separately, the same data were catalogued under a study of yellow fever vaccine responses in identical twins.

Sequenced material: PBMCs. Every receptor here comes from a woman under 30 in good health. CDR3s include the opening cysteine and the closing phenylalanine or tryptophan. The D gene is left open where the match is weak. Clone size is not always given. Where it is, it says once, few, many or a class for expanded clones.

d_gene: NA; v_gene: TRBV11-2; abundance: NA; j_gene: TRBJ2-5; CDR3aa: CASSFEREKGTQYF; CDR3nt: TGTGCCAGCAGCTTCGAAAGAGAAAAGGGGACCCAGTACTTC
d_gene: TRBD2; v_gene: TRBV7-9; abundance: once; j_gene: TRBJ2-1; CDR3aa: CASTLGLARHNEQFF; CDR3nt: TGTGCCAGCACCCTAGGACTAGCGAGACACAATGAGCAGTTCTTC
d_gene: TRBD1; v_gene: TRBV7-8; abundance: NA; j_gene: TRBJ2-2; CDR3aa: CASRQGAGGGITGELFF; CDR3nt: TGTGCCAGCAGACAGGGGGCAGGGGGCGGGATCACCGGGGAGCTGTTTTTT
d_gene: NA; v_gene: TRBV7-9; abundance: NA; j_gene: TRBJ2-5; CDR3aa: CASSLDPRDQYF; CDR3nt: TGTGCCAGCAGCTTAGATCCAAGGGACCAGTACTTC
d_gene: NA; v_gene: TRBV29-1; abundance: NA; j_gene: TRBJ2-1; CDR3aa: CSVEPPRGGIQFF; CDR3nt: TGCAGCGTTGAACCTCCCCGAGGGGGTATTCAGTTCTTC
d_gene: NA; v_gene: TRBV5-1; abundance: few; j_gene: TRBJ2-5; CDR3aa: CASSSIAAYQETQYF; CDR3nt: TGCGCCAGCAGCTCGATAGCGGCTTACCAAGAGACCCAGTACTTC
d_gene: NA; v_gene: TRBV12-3/TRBV12-4; abundance: many; j_gene: TRBJ1-2; CDR3aa: CASSSDIGYTF; CDR3nt: TGTGCCAGCAGTTCGGACATTGGCTACACCTTC
d_gene: NA; v_gene: TRBV20-1; abundance: NA; j_gene: TRBJ2-3; CDR3aa: CSASAVGTDTQYF; CDR3nt: TGCAGTGCTAGTGCGGTTGGCACAGATACGCAGTATTTT
d_gene: NA; v_gene: TRBV5-1; abundance: few; j_gene: TRBJ2-6; CDR3aa: CASSLGPFSGANVLTF; CDR3nt: TGCGCCAGCAGCTTGGGCCCCTTCTCTGGGGCCAACGTCCTGACTTTC
d_gene: NA; v_gene: TRBV9; abundance: NA; j_gene: TRBJ1-3; CDR3aa: CASSSQPTSGNTIYF; CDR3nt: TGTGCCAGCAGCTCTCAGCCGACCTCTGGAAACACCATATATTTT
d_gene: NA; v_gene: TRBV3-1; abundance: few; j_gene: TRBJ1-2; CDR3aa: CASSQRSNYGYTF; CDR3nt: TGTGCCAGCAGCCAACGATCTAACTATGGCTACACCTTC
d_gene: TRBD2; v_gene: TRBV5-5; abundance: NA; j_gene: TRBJ2-3; CDR3aa: CASSSDGLAGTYTQYF; CDR3nt: TGTGCCAGCAGCTCAGACGGACTAGCGGGGACCTATACGCAGTATTTT
d_gene: NA; v_gene: TRBV5-1; abundance: many; j_gene: TRBJ1-5; CDR3aa: CASSLTENQPQHF; CDR3nt: TGCGCCAGCAGCCTGACAGAAAATCAGCCCCAGCATTTT
d_gene: NA; v_gene: TRBV7-9; abundance: many; j_gene: TRBJ1-1; CDR3aa: CASSLQGVGNTEAFF; CDR3nt: TGTGCCAGCAGCCTACAGGGCGTCGGGAACACTGAAGCTTTCTTT
d_gene: NA; v_gene: TRBV29-1; abundance: few; j_gene: TRBJ2-1; CDR3aa: CSVLGGSSYNEQFF; CDR3nt: TGCAGCGTTCTTGGGGGGAGCTCCTACAATGAGCAGTTCTTC
d_gene: NA; v_gene: TRBV20-1; abundance: NA; j_gene: TRBJ2-7; CDR3aa: CSARDMGESTYEQYF; CDR3nt: TGCAGTGCTAGAGACATGGGGGAGAGCACCTACGAGCAGTACTTC
d_gene: NA; v_gene: TRBV24-1; abundance: few; j_gene: TRBJ2-7; CDR3aa: CATSDYLGTQPHRTSYEQYF; CDR3nt: TGTGCCACCAGTGATTACCTTGGGACACAGCCTCACCGAACATCCTACGAGCAGTACTTC
d_gene: TRBD1; v_gene: TRBV3-1; abundance: NA; j_gene: TRBJ2-1; CDR3aa: CASSQASGTGPYNEQFF; CDR3nt: TGTGCCAGCAGCCAAGCCTCCGGGACAGGGCCCTACAATGAGCAGTTCTTC
d_gene: NA; v_gene: TRBV20-1; abundance: many; j_gene: TRBJ1-4; CDR3aa: CSAPRREDEKLFF; CDR3nt: TGCAGTGCCCCGCGTCGGGAGGATGAAAAACTGTTTTTT
d_gene: NA; v_gene: TRBV14; abundance: few; j_gene: TRBJ2-4; CDR3aa: CASSQDYRDPNIQYF; CDR3nt: TGTGCCAGCAGCCAAGATTACAGGGACCCAAACATTCAGTACTTC
d_gene: NA; v_gene: TRBV7-9; abundance: many; j_gene: TRBJ2-1; CDR3aa: CASRTSGRAGEQFF; CDR3nt: TGTGCCAGCAGAACTAGTGGAAGGGCCGGTGAGCAGTTCTTC
d_gene: TRBD2; v_gene: TRBV20-1; abundance: NA; j_gene: TRBJ2-2; CDR3aa: CRASGDSGRAVRCTGELFF; CDR3nt: TGCAGGGCTAGCGGGGATAGCGGGAGGGCCGTTCGTTGCACCGGGGAGCTGTTTTTT
d_gene: TRBD2; v_gene: TRBV9; abundance: NA; j_gene: TRBJ2-1; CDR3aa: CASSVTQREGEQFF; CDR3nt: TGTGCCAGCAGCGTAACACAACGGGAGGGTGAGCAGTTCTTC
d_gene: TRBD1; v_gene: TRBV10-3; abundance: many; j_gene: TRBJ2-3; CDR3aa: CAISDSGTGGAYTDTQYF; CDR3nt: TGTGCCATCAGTGACTCCGGGACAGGGGGAGCCTACACAGATACGCAGTATTTT
d_gene: NA; v_gene: TRBV28; abundance: NA; j_gene: TRBJ1-2; CDR3aa: CASGRKDSPRGYTF; CDR3nt: TGTGCCAGCGGACGGAAAGACAGCCCGCGGGGCTACACCTTC
d_gene: TRBD2; v_gene: TRBV2; abundance: NA; j_gene: TRBJ2-3; CDR3aa: CASRQLSGPTDTQYF; CDR3nt: TGTGCCAGCAGGCAACTTAGCGGGCCCACAGATACGCAGTATTTT
d_gene: TRBD2; v_gene: TRBV10-1; abundance: NA; j_gene: TRBJ2-5; CDR3aa: CASSVGLAAQETQYF; CDR3nt: TGCGCCAGCAGTGTGGGACTAGCGGCCCAAGAGACCCAGTACTTC
d_gene: NA; v_gene: TRBV10-3; abundance: few; j_gene: TRBJ2-5; CDR3aa: CAISEFPGRDPSETQYF; CDR3nt: TGTGCCATCAGTGAGTTCCCAGGGCGGGACCCCAGCGAGACCCAGTACTTC
d_gene: TRBD2; v_gene: TRBV20-1; abundance: NA; j_gene: TRBJ2-2; CDR3aa: CSALYSGNVGELFF; CDR3nt: TGCAGTGCTCTCTATAGCGGGAATGTCGGGGAGCTGTTTTTT
d_gene: NA; v_gene: TRBV11-1; abundance: many; j_gene: TRBJ2-3; CDR3aa: CASSLDLTGVQTGDTQYF; CDR3nt: TGTGCCAGCAGCTTAGACCTAACGGGGGTCCAAACGGGCGATACGCAGTATTTT
d_gene: NA; v_gene: TRBV19; abundance: few; j_gene: TRBJ2-3; CDR3aa: CASTGWRDTDTQYF; CDR3nt: TGTGCCAGTACTGGGTGGCGGGACACAGATACGCAGTATTTT
d_gene: TRBD1; v_gene: TRBV4-1; abundance: many; j_gene: TRBJ1-2; CDR3aa: CASSQDGTVYGYTF; CDR3nt: TGCGCCAGCAGCCAAGACGGGACAGTCTATGGCTACACCTTC
d_gene: NA; v_gene: TRBV7-2; abundance: NA; j_gene: TRBJ1-2; CDR3aa: CASSPWGVAYGYTF; CDR3nt: TGTGCCAGCAGCCCGTGGGGCGTTGCCTATGGCTACACCTTC
d_gene: NA; v_gene: TRBV7-6; abundance: NA; j_gene: TRBJ1-6; CDR3aa: CASSLKEAGPLHF; CDR3nt: TGTGCCAGCAGCTTAAAGGAGGCTGGACCCCTCCACTTT
d_gene: TRBD1; v_gene: TRBV20-1; abundance: few; j_gene: TRBJ2-2; CDR3aa: CSATRQGWTGELFF; CDR3nt: TGCAGTGCTACAAGACAGGGGTGGACCGGGGAGCTGTTTTTT
d_gene: TRBD2; v_gene: TRBV28; abundance: few; j_gene: TRBJ2-7; CDR3aa: CASRTGLATAGEQYF; CDR3nt: TGTGCCAGCAGGACGGGACTAGCCACGGCTGGGGAGCAGTACTTC
d_gene: NA; v_gene: TRBV12-3/TRBV12-4; abundance: NA; j_gene: TRBJ1-2; CDR3aa: CASSYHNPSYGYTF; CDR3nt: TGTGCCAGCAGTTACCACAACCCCAGCTATGGCTACACCTTC
d_gene: TRBD2; v_gene: TRBV24-1; abundance: NA; j_gene: TRBJ2-3; CDR3aa: CATSEGLAGGADTQYF; CDR3nt: TGTGCCACCAGTGAAGGACTAGCGGGAGGGGCTGATACGCAGTATTTT
d_gene: TRBD2; v_gene: TRBV29-1; abundance: NA; j_gene: TRBJ2-1; CDR3aa: CSVVTSGRARSYNEQFF; CDR3nt: TGCAGCGTTGTAACTAGCGGGAGGGCCAGATCCTACAATGAGCAGTTCTTC
d_gene: TRBD1; v_gene: TRBV7-8; abundance: few; j_gene: TRBJ2-7; CDR3aa: CASSISGTGLGEQYF; CDR3nt: TGTGCCAGCAGTATCTCCGGGACAGGGTTAGGCGAGCAGTACTTC
d_gene: NA; v_gene: TRBV11-2; abundance: NA; j_gene: TRBJ2-1; CDR3aa: CASSSLWQSREQFF; CDR3nt: TGTGCCAGCAGCTCCCTATGGCAATCACGAGAGCAGTTCTTC
d_gene: TRBD2; v_gene: TRBV11-2; abundance: few; j_gene: TRBJ2-1; CDR3aa: CASSLPVGLAVHRSSYNEQFF; CDR3nt: TGTGCCAGCAGCTTACCAGTTGGACTAGCGGTGCACCGTAGCTCCTACAATGAGCAGTTCTTC